This T cell receptor (beta chain) was obtained from a study of identical twins. Germline V gene sequence: CDR1 DFQATT, CDR2 SNEGSKA (reference sequence). The junction had 7 bases not matched to a gene; V was cut back by 6 bases and J by 5 bases. This CDR3 region has 12 residues. MiXCR, applied by TCRdb to the 5' RACE reads, yields one record per CDR3 protein. The sample yields hundreds of thousands of distinct CDR3 sequences, 20% to 25% seen once. This sample was also put to use in a study of T cells expressing NK-cell markers. That report adds: The dominant NKG2C+ clonotypes represented roughly 1.0-7.5% of CD8+ T cells in six or seven donors.

The sequencing input was CD4+ T cells sorted from blood. The TCR sequence derives from a woman aged 18-29 years in good health. The J gene is TRBJ2-7, the V gene TRBV20-1, with 7 bases aligning to TRBD2. In DNA, the CDR3 is TGCAGTGCCTTAGCGGGTACCCACGAGCAGTACTTC. Amino acids: CSALAGTHEQYF.